Here is one TCR beta chain with its context. What it recognizes is unknown. The record originates from a study of shared clonotypes between healthy human individuals. Study conclusions and caveats: Lower generation probabilities were found for non-shared clonotypes than for those shared by all four donors.

The assay was run at deep level. Repertoires were generated with immunoSEQ multiplex PCR, while TCRdb's copy carries only in-frame clones and drops some. The repertoire holds 800,000 to 950,000 clones, with around 96% as singletons. Germline CDR1 is SGHRS and CDR2 is YFSETQ. The CDR3 totals 14 residues. With 0 bases removed from V and 1 base from J, the gap between germline ends came to 7 bases. CD45RO-negative CD8 cells positively selected for CCR7 made up the naive population, which excluded terminally differentiated effector memory CD45RA+ cells. The chain couples TRBV5-1 to TRBJ1-1; D unresolved. The sequence came from a man aged 25-45 years in good health. Sequenced: naive CD8+ T cells sorted from blood. CDR3 in DNA: TGCGCCAGCAGCTTGGATCTGGGGAACACTGAAGCTTTCTTT. Its translation is CASSLDLGNTEAFF. The variable domain in full, completed from reference TRBV5-1 and TRBJ1-1, reads KAGVTQTPRYLIKTRGQQVTLSCSPISGHRSVSWYQQTPGQGLQFLFEYFSETQRNKGNFPGRFSGRQFSNSRSEMNVSTLELGDSALYLCASSLDLGNTEAFFGQGTRLTVV.